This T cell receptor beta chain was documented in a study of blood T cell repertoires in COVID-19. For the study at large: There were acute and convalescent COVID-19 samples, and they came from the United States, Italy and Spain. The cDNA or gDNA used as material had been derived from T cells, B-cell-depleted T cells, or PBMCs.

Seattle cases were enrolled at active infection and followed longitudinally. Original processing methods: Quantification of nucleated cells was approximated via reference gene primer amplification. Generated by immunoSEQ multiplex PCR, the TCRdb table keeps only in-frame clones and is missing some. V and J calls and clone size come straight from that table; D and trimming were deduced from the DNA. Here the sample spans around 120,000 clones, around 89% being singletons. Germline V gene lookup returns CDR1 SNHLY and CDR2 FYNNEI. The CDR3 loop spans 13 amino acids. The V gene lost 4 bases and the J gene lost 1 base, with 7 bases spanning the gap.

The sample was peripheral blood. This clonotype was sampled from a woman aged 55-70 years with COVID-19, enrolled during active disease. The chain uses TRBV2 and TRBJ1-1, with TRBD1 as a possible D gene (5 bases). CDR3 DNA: TGTGCCAGCAGTGTGGACAAGAACACTGAAGCTTTCTTT. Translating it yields CASSVDKNTEAFF.